The clone carrying this TCR beta chain was recorded once. This entry belongs to a study of CD4 T cells in relation to SARS-CoV-2 and coronaviruses. The unexposed donors gave CD4+ T cells in about 2010-2019, prior to COVID-19. The V end was cut by 4 bases, the J end by 6 bases, with 7 bases between. From germline, CDR1 is LNHDA and CDR2 SQIVND (reference sequence). CDR3 length: 12 residues. Libraries were prepared by immunoSEQ multiplex PCR; TCRdb keeps only in-frame clonotypes and omits some of them. The repertoire consists of some 65,000 clones, with 75% to 90% occurring once and the leading ten covering 1.6%.

Source material: memory CD4+ T cells from PBMCs. This TCR derives from a human donor in good health. The V call is TRBV19, the J call TRBJ2-1; the D call may be TRBD1 or TRBD2 (6 bases each). CDR3 in amino acids: CASSKGGNEQFF. For the CDR3, the DNA is TGTGCCAGTAGTAAGGGGGGCAATGAGCAGTTCTTC.